The entry below gives a single T cell receptor beta chain sequence along with its context. No antigen is known for it. V lost 1 base and J lost 5; bases outside the gene matches: 17. This CDR3 has 19 residues. The germline gives CDR1 SGHKS, CDR2 YYEKEE (reference sequence). The data were obtained in a study of T cells after yellow fever vaccination. For the study at large: SMART-Seq v4 Ultra Low Input prepared the low-cell-number fractions.

Universal primer sites and UMIs were introduced during 5'RACE template-switching synthesis of TCR cDNA. TCRdb itself ran the 5' RACE reads through MiXCR, one entry per CDR3 protein. The profile shows more than 300,000 distinct CDR3 sequences, around a tenth of them singletons. Points from the study as a whole: The booster response re-showed most primary clones: approximately 95% CD4, approximately 90% CD8.

The TCR originated in a man younger than 35 who received the YFV17D yellow fever vaccine. Sample: CD4+ T cells sorted from PBMCs, taken 45 days after the yellow fever booster vaccination. This sequence joins TRBV5-5 and TRBJ2-5, with 10 bases lining up with TRBD1. The CDR3 loop reads CASSLILGTGAGLVETQYF. The CDR3 coding sequence is TGTGCCAGCAGCTTGATTTTAGGGACAGGGGCAGGACTAGTGGAGACCCAGTACTTC.